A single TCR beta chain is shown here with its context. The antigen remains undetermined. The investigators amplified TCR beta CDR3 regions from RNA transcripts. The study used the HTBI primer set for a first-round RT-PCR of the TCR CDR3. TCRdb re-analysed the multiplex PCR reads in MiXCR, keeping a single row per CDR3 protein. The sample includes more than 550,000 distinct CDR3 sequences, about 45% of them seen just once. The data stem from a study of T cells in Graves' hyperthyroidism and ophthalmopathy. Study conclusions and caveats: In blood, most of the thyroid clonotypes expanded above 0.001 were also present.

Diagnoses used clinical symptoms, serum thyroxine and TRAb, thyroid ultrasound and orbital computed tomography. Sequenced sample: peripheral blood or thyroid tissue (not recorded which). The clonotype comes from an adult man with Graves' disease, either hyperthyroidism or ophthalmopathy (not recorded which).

The CDR3 sequence: CAISPFGETQYF. The CDR3 DNA is TGTGCCATCAGCCCCTTTGGGGAGACCCAGTACTTC. The chain combines TRBV10-3 with TRBJ2-5, with D uncertain. Trimming stripped 6 bases from V and 5 bases from J, with 10 bases between. Germline V CDR1 and CDR2: ENHRY, SYGVKD. The CDR3 consists of 12 residues.